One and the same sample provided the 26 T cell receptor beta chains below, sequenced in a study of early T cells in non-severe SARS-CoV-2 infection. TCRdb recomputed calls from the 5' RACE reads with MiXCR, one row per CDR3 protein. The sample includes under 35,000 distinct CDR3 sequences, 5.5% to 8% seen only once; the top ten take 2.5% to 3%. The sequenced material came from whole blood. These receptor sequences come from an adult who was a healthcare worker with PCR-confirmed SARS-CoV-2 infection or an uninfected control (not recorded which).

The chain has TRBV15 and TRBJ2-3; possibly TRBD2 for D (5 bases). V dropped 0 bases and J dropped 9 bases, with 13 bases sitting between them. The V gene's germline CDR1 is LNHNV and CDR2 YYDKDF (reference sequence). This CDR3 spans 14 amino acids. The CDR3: CATSRDPRTGTQYF. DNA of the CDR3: TGTGCCACCAGCAGAGATCCGAGGACTGGGACGCAGTATTTT.

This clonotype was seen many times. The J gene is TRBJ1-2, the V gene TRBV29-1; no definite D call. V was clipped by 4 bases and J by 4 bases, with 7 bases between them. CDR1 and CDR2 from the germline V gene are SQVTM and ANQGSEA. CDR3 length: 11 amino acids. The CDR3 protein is CSVVGPYGYTF. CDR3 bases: TGCAGCGTTGTCGGACCCTATGGCTACACCTTC.

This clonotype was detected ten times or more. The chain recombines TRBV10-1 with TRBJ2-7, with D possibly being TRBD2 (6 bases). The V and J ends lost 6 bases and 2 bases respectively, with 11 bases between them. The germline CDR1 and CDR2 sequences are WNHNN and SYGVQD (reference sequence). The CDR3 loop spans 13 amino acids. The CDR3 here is CASSRDSPYEQYF. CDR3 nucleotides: TGCGCCAGCAGCCGGGACTCGCCCTACGAGCAGTACTTC.

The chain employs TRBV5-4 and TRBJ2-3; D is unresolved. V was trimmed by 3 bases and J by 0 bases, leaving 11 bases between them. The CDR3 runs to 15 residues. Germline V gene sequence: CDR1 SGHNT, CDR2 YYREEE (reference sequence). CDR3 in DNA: TGTGCCAGCAGCTCGCCGGCCGGGAGCACAGATACGCAGTATTTT. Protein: CASSSPAGSTDTQYF.

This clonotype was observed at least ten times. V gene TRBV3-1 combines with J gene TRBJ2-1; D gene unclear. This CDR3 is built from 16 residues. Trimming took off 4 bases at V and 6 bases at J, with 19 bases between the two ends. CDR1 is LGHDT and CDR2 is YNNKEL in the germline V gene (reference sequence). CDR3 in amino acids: CASSRPGSWGSNEQFF. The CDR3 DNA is TGTGCCAGCAGCCGACCTGGATCCTGGGGTTCCAATGAGCAGTTCTTC.

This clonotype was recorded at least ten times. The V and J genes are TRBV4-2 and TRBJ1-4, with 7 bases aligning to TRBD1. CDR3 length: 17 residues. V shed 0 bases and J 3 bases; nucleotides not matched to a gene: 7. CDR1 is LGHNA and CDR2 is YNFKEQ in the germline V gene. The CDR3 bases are TGTGCCAGCAGCCAAGAACCTGGACAGGCGCCTAATGAAAAACTGTTTTTT. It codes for CASSQEPGQAPNEKLFF.

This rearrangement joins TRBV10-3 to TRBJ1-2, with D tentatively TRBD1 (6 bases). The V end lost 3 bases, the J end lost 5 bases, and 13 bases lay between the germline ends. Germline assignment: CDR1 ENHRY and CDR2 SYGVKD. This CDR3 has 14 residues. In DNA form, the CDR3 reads TGTGCCATCAGTGAAAGGGGCCAGGGGTATGGCTACACCTTC. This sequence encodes CAISERGQGYGYTF.

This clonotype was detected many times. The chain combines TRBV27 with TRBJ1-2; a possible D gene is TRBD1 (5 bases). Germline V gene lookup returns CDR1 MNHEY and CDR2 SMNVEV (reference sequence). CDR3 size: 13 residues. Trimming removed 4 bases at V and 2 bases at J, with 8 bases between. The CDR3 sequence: CASSSRQNYGYTF. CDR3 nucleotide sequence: TGTGCCAGCAGTTCTCGACAGAACTATGGCTACACCTTC.

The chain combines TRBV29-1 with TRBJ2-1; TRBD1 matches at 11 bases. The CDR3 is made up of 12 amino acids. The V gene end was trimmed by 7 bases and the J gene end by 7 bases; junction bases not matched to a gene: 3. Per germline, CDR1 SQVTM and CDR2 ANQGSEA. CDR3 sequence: CSGWDRGNEQFF. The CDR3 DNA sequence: TGCAGCGGATGGGACAGGGGGAATGAGCAGTTCTTC.

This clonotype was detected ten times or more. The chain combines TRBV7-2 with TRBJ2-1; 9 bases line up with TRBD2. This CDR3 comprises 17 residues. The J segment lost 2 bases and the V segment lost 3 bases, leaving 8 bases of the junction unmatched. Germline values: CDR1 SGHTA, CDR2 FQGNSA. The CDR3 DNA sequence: TGTGCCAGCAGCTTTTTAGCGGGAGAAGTCGCCTACAATGAGCAGTTCTTC. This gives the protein CASSFLAGEVAYNEQFF.

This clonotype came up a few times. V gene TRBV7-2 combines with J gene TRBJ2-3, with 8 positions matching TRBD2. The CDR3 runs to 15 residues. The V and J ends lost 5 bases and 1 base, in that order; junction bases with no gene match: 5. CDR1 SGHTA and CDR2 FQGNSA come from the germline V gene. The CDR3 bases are TGTGCCAGCAGCCTTCCGACTAGCGGCACAGATACGCAGTATTTT. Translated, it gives CASSLPTSGTDTQYF.

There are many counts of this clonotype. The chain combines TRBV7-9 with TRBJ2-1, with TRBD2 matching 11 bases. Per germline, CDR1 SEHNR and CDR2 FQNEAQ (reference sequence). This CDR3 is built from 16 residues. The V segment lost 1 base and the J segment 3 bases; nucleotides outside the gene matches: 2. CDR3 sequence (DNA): TGTGCCAGCAGCTTAGTCGGACTAGCGGGCTACAATGAGCAGTTCTTC. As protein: CASSLVGLAGYNEQFF.

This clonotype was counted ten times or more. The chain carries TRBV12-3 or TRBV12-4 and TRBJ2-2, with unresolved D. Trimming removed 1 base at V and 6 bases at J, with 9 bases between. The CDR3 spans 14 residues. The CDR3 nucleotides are TGTGCCAGCAGTTTAGGAACAGTACCCGGGGAGCTGTTTTTT. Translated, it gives CASSLGTVPGELFF.

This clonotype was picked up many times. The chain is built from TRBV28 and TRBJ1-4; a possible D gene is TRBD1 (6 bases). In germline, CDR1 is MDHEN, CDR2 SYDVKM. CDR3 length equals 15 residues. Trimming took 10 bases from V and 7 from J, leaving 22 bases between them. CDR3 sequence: CATRNGGGMGEKLFF. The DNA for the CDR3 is TGTGCCACCCGAAACGGGGGGGGCATGGGTGAAAAACTGTTTTTT.

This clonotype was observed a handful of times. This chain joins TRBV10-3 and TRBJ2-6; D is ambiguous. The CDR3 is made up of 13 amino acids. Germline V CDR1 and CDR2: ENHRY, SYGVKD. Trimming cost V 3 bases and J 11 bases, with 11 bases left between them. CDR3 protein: CAISDTNLDVLTF. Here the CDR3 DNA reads TGTGCCATCAGTGATACCAACCTTGACGTCCTGACTTTC.

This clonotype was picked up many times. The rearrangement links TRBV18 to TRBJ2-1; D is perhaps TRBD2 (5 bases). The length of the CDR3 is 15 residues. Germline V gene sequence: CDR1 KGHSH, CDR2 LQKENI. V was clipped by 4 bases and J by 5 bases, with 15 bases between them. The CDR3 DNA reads TGTGCCAGCTCACAAACTCGCGGGCGGAACAATGAGCAGTTCTTC. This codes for CASSQTRGRNNEQFF.

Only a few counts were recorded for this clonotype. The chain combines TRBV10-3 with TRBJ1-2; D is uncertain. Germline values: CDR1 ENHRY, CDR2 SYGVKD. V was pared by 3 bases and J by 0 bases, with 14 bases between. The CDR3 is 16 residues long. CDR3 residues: CAISDSAGGANYGYTF. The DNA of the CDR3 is TGTGCCATCAGTGACTCGGCCGGCGGGGCTAACTATGGCTACACCTTC.

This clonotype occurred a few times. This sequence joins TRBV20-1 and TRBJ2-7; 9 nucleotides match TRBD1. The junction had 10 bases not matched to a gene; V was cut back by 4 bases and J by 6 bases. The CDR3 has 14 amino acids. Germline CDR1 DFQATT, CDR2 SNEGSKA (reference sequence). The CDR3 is CSAKPTGGFFEQYF. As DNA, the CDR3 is TGCAGTGCTAAACCGACAGGGGGGTTCTTCGAGCAGTACTTC.

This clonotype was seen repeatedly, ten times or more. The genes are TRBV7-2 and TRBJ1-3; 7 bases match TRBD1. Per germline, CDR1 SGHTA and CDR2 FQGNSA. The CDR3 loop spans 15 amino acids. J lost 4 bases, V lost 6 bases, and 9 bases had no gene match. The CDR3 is CASSSQGGAGNTIYF. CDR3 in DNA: TGTGCCAGCAGTTCCCAGGGGGGCGCAGGAAACACCATATATTTT.

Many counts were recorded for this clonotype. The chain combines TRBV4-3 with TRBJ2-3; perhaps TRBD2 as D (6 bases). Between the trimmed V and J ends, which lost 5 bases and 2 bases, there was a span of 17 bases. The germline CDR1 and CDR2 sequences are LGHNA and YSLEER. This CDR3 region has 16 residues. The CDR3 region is CASSFRTWDSTDTQYF. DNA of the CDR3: TGCGCCAGCAGCTTCCGGACCTGGGACTCCACAGATACGCAGTATTTT.

As DNA, the CDR3 is TGCAGCGCCGGGGACTCAACCTACGAGCAGTACTTC. It is translated as CSAGDSTYEQYF. The chain recombines TRBV29-1 with TRBJ2-7; tentative D call: TRBD2 (6 bases). The CDR3 length is 12 residues. V was cut by 7 bases and J by 2 bases, with 12 bases left in between. CDR1 is SQVTM and CDR2 is ANQGSEA in the germline V gene.

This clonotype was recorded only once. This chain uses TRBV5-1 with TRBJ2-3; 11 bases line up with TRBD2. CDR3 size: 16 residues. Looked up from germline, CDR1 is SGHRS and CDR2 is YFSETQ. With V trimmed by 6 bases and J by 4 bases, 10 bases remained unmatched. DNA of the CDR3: TGCGCCAGCATCGGGACTAGCGGTTCTGGTCCAGATACGCAGTATTTT. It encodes CASIGTSGSGPDTQYF.

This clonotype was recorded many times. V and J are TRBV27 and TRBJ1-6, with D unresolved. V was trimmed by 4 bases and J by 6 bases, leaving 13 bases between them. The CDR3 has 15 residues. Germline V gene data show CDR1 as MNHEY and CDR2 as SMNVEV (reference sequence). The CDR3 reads CASSYRESGNSPLHF. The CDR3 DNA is TGTGCCAGCAGTTACCGGGAGTCGGGTAATTCACCCCTCCACTTT.

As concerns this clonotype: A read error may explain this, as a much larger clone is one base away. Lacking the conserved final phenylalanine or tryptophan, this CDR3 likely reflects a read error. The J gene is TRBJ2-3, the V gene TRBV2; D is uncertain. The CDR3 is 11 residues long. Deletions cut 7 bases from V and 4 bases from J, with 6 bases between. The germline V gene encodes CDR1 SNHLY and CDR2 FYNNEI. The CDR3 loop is CASTGPDTQYI. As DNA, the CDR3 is TGTGCCAGCACAGGCCCAGATACGCAGTATATT.

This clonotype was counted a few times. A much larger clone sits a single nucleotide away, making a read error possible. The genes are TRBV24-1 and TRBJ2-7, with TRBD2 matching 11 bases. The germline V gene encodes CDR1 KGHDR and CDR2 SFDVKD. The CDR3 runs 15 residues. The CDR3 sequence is CVTSVFPTSGTEQYF. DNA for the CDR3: TGTGTCACCAGTGTATTTCCGACTAGCGGGACGGAGCAGTACTTC.

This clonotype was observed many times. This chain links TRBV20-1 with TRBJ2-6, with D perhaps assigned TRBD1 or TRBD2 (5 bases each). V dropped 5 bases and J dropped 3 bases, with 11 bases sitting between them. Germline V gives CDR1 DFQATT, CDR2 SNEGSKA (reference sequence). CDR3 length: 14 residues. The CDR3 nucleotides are TGCAGTGCTTCCCAGGGAGTTGGGGCCAACGTCCTGACTTTC. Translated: CSASQGVGANVLTF.